These 31 T cell receptor beta chains share one sample of origin, sequenced in a study of T-cell reconstitution after alpha-beta-depleted transplantation in children. Unique molecular identifiers tagged the TCRbeta library. MiXCR, applied by TCRdb to the PCR reads, yields one record per CDR3 protein. This sample has about 640,000 distinct CDR3 sequences, with about 15% found just once. Here the sequenced sample was PBMCs from the stem cell graft donor, taken from the stem cell graft. Receptors were obtained from a human donor who donated a stem cell graft to a child with acute myeloid leukemia.

This clonotype was picked up many times. The chain is built from TRBV20-1 and TRBJ2-7; D is unresolved. The CDR3 extends over 13 amino acids. Germline CDR1 reads DFQATT; CDR2 reads SNEGSKA (reference sequence). Trimming removed 3 bases from V and 0 bases from J, with 9 bases in between. The CDR3 protein is CSARSTSSYEQYV. DNA for the CDR3: TGCAGTGCTAGGTCGACCAGCTCCTACGAGCAGTACGTC.

This clonotype was seen repeatedly, ten times or more. In DNA, the CDR3 is TGCAGCGTTGACACAGGGGCCGCTGGCTACGAGCAGTACTTC. It translates to CSVDTGAAGYEQYF. The chain carries TRBV29-1 and TRBJ2-7; 7 bases match TRBD1. Germline V lookup: CDR1 SQVTM, CDR2 ANQGSEA. The CDR3 is made up of 14 amino acids. V was clipped by 3 bases and J by 3 bases; unmatched bases: 8.

J is TRBJ1-3 and V is TRBV4-2, with D possibly matching TRBD1 (5 bases). Germline values: CDR1 LGHNA, CDR2 YNFKEQ. Trimming took off 10 bases at V and 2 bases at J, with 15 bases between the two ends. The CDR3 runs to 14 residues. The CDR3: CAMSPGTAGNTIYF. The DNA of the CDR3 is TGTGCCATGAGCCCCGGGACGGCTGGAAACACCATATATTTT.

In this sample, this clonotype turned up many times. The V gene is TRBV20-1, the J gene TRBJ2-1; possibly TRBD2 for D (6 bases). Germline loops: CDR1 DFQATT, CDR2 SNEGSKA (reference sequence). The CDR3 loop spans 15 amino acids. V dropped 3 bases and J dropped 7 bases, with 19 bases sitting between them. As DNA, the CDR3 is TGCAGTGCTAGTTTCAGACTAGTAGGGAGAAATGAGCAGTTCTTC. Translation: CSASFRLVGRNEQFF.

This clonotype was seen ten or more times. This chain joins TRBV20-1 and TRBJ2-3; 10 bases agree with TRBD1. V dropped 5 bases and J dropped 3; count of bases not matched to a gene: 5. Germline values: CDR1 DFQATT, CDR2 SNEGSKA (reference sequence). This CDR3 is 14 amino acids long. The CDR3 here is CSAGGQGRTDTQYF. The CDR3 DNA reads as TGCAGTGCTGGGGGACAGGGGAGGACAGATACGCAGTATTTT.

This clonotype came up many times. The chain is built from TRBV20-1 and TRBJ2-2; D is uncertain. CDR3 length: 14 residues. Trimming pared 0 bases from V and 6 bases from J, leaving 11 bases between. Per germline, CDR1 DFQATT and CDR2 SNEGSKA (reference sequence). This CDR3 is CSARDTDRAGELFF. CDR3 nucleotides: TGCAGTGCTAGAGATACGGACCGTGCCGGGGAGCTGTTTTTT.

The chain uses TRBV6-5 and TRBJ1-5; D uncertain. The CDR3 contains 14 residues. With 0 bases removed from V and 7 bases from J, the gap between germline ends came to 10 bases. Looked up from germline, CDR1 is MNHEY and CDR2 is SVGAGI. CDR3 coding DNA: TGTGCCAGCAGTTACTCTTTAGGCAGCCAGCCCCAGCATTTT. The encoded protein is CASSYSLGSQPQHF.

This clonotype was counted only a few times. This chain uses TRBV25-1 with TRBJ2-5; weak D call: TRBD1 (6 bases). Germline CDR1 MGHDK, CDR2 SYGVNS. V was shortened by 5 bases and J by 2 bases, with 12 bases between the two germline ends. This CDR3 contains 14 residues. Here the CDR3 DNA reads TGTGCCAGCAGTCCGGGACACCTACAAGAGACCCAGTACTTC. It is translated as CASSPGHLQETQYF.

This clonotype was detected only a few times. The chain couples TRBV20-1 to TRBJ1-2; a possible D gene is TRBD1 (6 bases). Trimming took 6 bases from V and 4 from J, leaving 12 bases between them. The CDR3 extends over 12 amino acids. CDR1 is DFQATT, CDR2 SNEGSKA, per germline (reference sequence). The CDR3 bases are TGCAGTGCCATACGGACAGCCTATGGCTACACCTTC. Its protein is CSAIRTAYGYTF.

The genes are TRBV12-3 or TRBV12-4 and TRBJ1-6; D is uncertain. CDR3 length equals 16 residues. The V gene lost 6 bases and the J gene lost 8 bases, with 20 bases spanning the gap. The CDR3 DNA reads as TGTGCCAGCAGCCCGAGTGTTGTGGCCGGGGATTCACCCCTCCACTTT. Amino acids: CASSPSVVAGDSPLHF.

The chain has TRBV28 and TRBJ2-2, with 9 positions matching TRBD1. CDR3 length: 15 residues. Germline lookup yields CDR1 MDHEN and CDR2 SYDVKM. Losses at the gene ends were 6 bases for V and 4 bases for J; bases not matched to a gene: 6. The CDR3 is CASSLRDRVTGELFF. As DNA, the CDR3 is TGTGCCAGCAGCCTCCGGGACAGGGTCACCGGGGAGCTGTTTTTT.

This clonotype was found many times. The junction and the germline gene differ at one end; a read error may be behind it. The chain links TRBV20-1 to TRBJ2-4, with 8 bases identical to TRBD2. There are 18 residues in the CDR3. Per the germline V gene, CDR1 is DFQATT and CDR2 is SNEGSKA (reference sequence). CDR3 DNA sequence: TGCAGTGCAAGAGAACGCGGGGGGCTGGGACCATCAACAAACATTCAGTACTTC. The encoded protein is CSARERGGLGPSTNIQYF.

This clonotype came up a few times. The gene calls are TRBV27 and TRBJ1-1; 9 bases match TRBD1. Losses at the gene ends were 6 bases for V and 0 bases for J; bases not matched to a gene: 2. The CDR3 runs 14 residues. CDR1 is MNHEY, CDR2 SMNVEV, per germline (reference sequence). The CDR3 region is CASRQGAVNTEAFF. The CDR3 DNA reads TGTGCCAGCAGACAGGGGGCAGTGAACACTGAAGCTTTCTTT.

The chain is built from TRBV20-1 and TRBJ2-3; either TRBD1 or TRBD2 may fit D (5 bases each). Germline loops: CDR1 DFQATT, CDR2 SNEGSKA (reference sequence). The CDR3 is made up of 12 amino acids. The CDR3, as DNA: TGCAGCGGGGCTCGCAGCACAGATACGCAGTATTTT. Translating it yields CSGARSTDTQYF.

In this sample, this clonotype turned up many times. The chain employs TRBV11-2 and TRBJ2-7; D is perhaps TRBD2 (5 bases). The CDR3 contains 16 residues. V was trimmed by 5 bases and J by 3 bases, leaving 20 bases between them. Germline V lookup: CDR1 SGHAT, CDR2 FQNNGV. CDR3 protein: CASSPTRGTGFYEQYF. The CDR3 nucleotides read TGTGCCAGCAGCCCCACCCGGGGAACTGGATTCTACGAGCAGTACTTC.

This clonotype was detected only a few times. The rearrangement joins TRBV9 to TRBJ2-6; D uncertain. V lost 4 bases and J lost 1, with 18 bases in between. CDR1 and CDR2 (germline): SGDLS, YYNGEE. There are 18 residues in the CDR3. CDR3 sequence: CASSKTQDPRSGANVLTF. The CDR3 region has the DNA TGTGCCAGCAGCAAAACCCAGGATCCCAGGTCTGGGGCCAACGTCCTGACTTTC.

At least ten counts were recorded for this clonotype. This chain links TRBV20-1 with TRBJ1-5, with 8 bases fitting TRBD1. The CDR3 length is 14 residues. Germline V gene lookup returns CDR1 DFQATT and CDR2 SNEGSKA (reference sequence). The V segment lost 6 bases and the J segment 7 bases; nucleotides outside the gene matches: 11. The CDR3 protein is CSADGLDRGQPQHF. The CDR3, as DNA: TGCAGTGCGGATGGCCTTGACAGGGGACAGCCCCAGCATTTT.

This clonotype was counted a few times. The CDR3 here is CASSEIDSPTEAFF. The CDR3 DNA is TGTGCCAGCAGTGAGATCGACAGCCCCACTGAAGCTTTCTTT. This rearrangement joins TRBV6-1 to TRBJ1-1, with D possibly being TRBD1 (5 bases). Trimming left V 3 bases short and J 4 bases short, with 12 bases between. Germline V gene sequence: CDR1 MNHNS, CDR2 SASEGT. CDR3 size: 14 residues.

The CDR3 DNA follows: TGTGCCAGCACCTTATCCCTCCGGGGCGGGGAGCTGTTTTTT. It specifies CASTLSLRGGELFF. V is TRBV12-3 or TRBV12-4 and J is TRBJ2-2; D might be TRBD2 (5 bases). The CDR3 is 14 amino acids. The V end was cut by 7 bases, the J end by 7 bases, with 16 bases between.

This clonotype was found a few times. The chain uses TRBV11-2 and TRBJ2-3; 9 positions match TRBD1. After removal of 5 bases from V and 5 bases from J, the junction contained 11 bases not matched to a gene. This CDR3 is 16 amino acids long. CDR1 and CDR2 from the germline V gene are SGHAT and FQNNGV. CDR3 region: CASSPEDRGIIDTQYF. The CDR3 DNA sequence: TGTGCCAGCAGCCCGGAGGACAGGGGAATTATAGATACGCAGTATTTT.

This clonotype was counted many times. The chain couples TRBV20-1 to TRBJ1-3; no clear D. Trimming left V 1 base short and J 8 bases short, with 12 bases between. The CDR3 loop spans 13 amino acids. Germline V gene lookup returns CDR1 DFQATT and CDR2 SNEGSKA (reference sequence). The DNA for the CDR3 is TGCAGTGCTAGAGGGGCTCCAAGGGACACCATATATTTT. Translating gives CSARGAPRDTIYF.

The rearrangement links TRBV27 to TRBJ2-1; no definite D call. The CDR3 consists of 14 residues. Germline V CDR1 and CDR2: MNHEY, SMNVEV (reference sequence). V lost 9 bases to trimming and J lost 8 bases, with 20 bases between them. The CDR3 region is CARVGVQRWDEQFF. CDR3 sequence (DNA): TGTGCCAGGGTTGGTGTCCAGAGATGGGATGAGCAGTTCTTC.

This clonotype was observed at least ten times. CDR3 DNA sequence: TGTGCCAGCAGCCGTGACAGGGTCGGGGGAAAACTGTTTTTT. Translated: CASSRDRVGGKLFF. The chain employs TRBV6-5 and TRBJ1-4; 7 nucleotides align to TRBD1. CDR1 is MNHEY and CDR2 is SVGAGI in the germline V gene. Losses at the gene ends were 6 bases for V and 10 bases for J; bases not matched to a gene: 11. The CDR3 sequence is 14 residues long.

A few counts support this clonotype. This chain connects TRBV29-1 to TRBJ1-2; maybe TRBD1 (5 bases). The CDR3 is made up of 13 amino acids. V lost 5 bases and J lost 4, with 14 bases in between. CDR1 is SQVTM, CDR2 ANQGSEA, per germline. CDR3: CSVPAYGAYGYTF. Here the CDR3 DNA reads TGCAGCGTTCCCGCCTACGGGGCCTATGGCTACACCTTC.

The sample holds many counts of this clonotype. This rearrangement joins TRBV29-1 to TRBJ2-1; D may match TRBD1 or TRBD2 (5 bases each). CDR1 SQVTM and CDR2 ANQGSEA come from the germline V gene. V dropped 3 bases and J dropped 4 bases, with 10 bases sitting between them. The CDR3 covers 13 residues. Here the CDR3 reads CSVDGTTYNEQFF. Written as DNA, the CDR3 is TGCAGCGTTGATGGGACGACTTACAATGAGCAGTTCTTC.

This clonotype has ten or more counts. The chain has TRBV5-6 and TRBJ2-7, with TRBD1 identical over 10 bases. CDR1 is SGHDT and CDR2 is YYEEEE in the germline V gene. The V gene end was trimmed by 3 bases and the J gene end by 3 bases; junction bases not matched to a gene: 0. The CDR3 length is 13 residues. The CDR3 nucleotides read TGTGCCAGCAGCTGGGACAGGGGCTACGAGCAGTACTTC. Protein: CASSWDRGYEQYF.

The chain uses TRBV6-1 and TRBJ2-1; D is undetermined. The ends were cut back, 6 bases at V and 0 bases at J, with 12 bases in the middle. The CDR3 sequence is 15 residues long. Germline CDR1 reads MNHNS; CDR2 reads SASEGT. The CDR3 DNA is TGTGCCAGCAGCCCTACTCCGAGCTCCTACAATGAGCAGTTCTTC. Its protein product is CASSPTPSSYNEQFF.

This clonotype was found many times. The chain joins TRBV13 to TRBJ1-1; tentatively, D is TRBD1 (6 bases). Per germline, CDR1 PRHDT and CDR2 FYEKMQ (reference sequence). The ends were cut back, 2 bases at V and 5 bases at J, with 15 bases in the middle. The CDR3 length is 15 residues. The CDR3 DNA sequence: TGTGCCAGCAGCTTAAAGGGGGTTTATCAGACTGAAGCTTTCTTT. Amino acid sequence: CASSLKGVYQTEAFF.

The chain links TRBV6-2 or TRBV6-3 to TRBJ1-1, with D uncertain. V was cut by 0 bases and J by 4 bases, with 15 bases left in between. From germline, CDR1 is MNHEY and CDR2 SVGEGT. CDR3 length: 16 residues. For the CDR3, the DNA is TGTGCCAGCAGTTACTCCTCTCTTCTCCAAGTCACTGAAGCTTTCTTT. Protein product: CASSYSSLLQVTEAFF.

CDR3 protein: CATGGSTYNEQFF. The CDR3 DNA reads TGTGCCACCGGGGGGTCAACTTACAATGAGCAGTTCTTC. The rearrangement joins TRBV24-1 to TRBJ2-1; possible D gene TRBD2, 6 bases. CDR1 is KGHDR and CDR2 is SFDVKD in the germline V gene. This CDR3 comprises 13 residues. Trimming stripped 9 bases from V and 4 bases from J, with 12 bases between.

The rearrangement links TRBV5-1 to TRBJ2-3; D not resolved. The CDR3 totals 13 residues. The germline V and J ends were trimmed by 3 bases and 2 bases, with 7 bases remaining between them. Germline CDR1 reads SGHRS; CDR2 reads YFSETQ. CDR3 coding DNA: TGCGCCAGCAGCTCTGGACCCACAGATACGCAGTATTTT. This encodes CASSSGPTDTQYF. Using reference TRBV5-1 and TRBJ2-3 for the parts outside the CDR3, the full variable domain is KAGVTQTPRYLIKTRGQQVTLSCSPISGHRSVSWYQQTPGQGLQFLFEYFSETQRNKGNFPGRFSGRQFSNSRSEMNVSTLELGDSALYLCASSSGPTDTQYFGPGTRLTVL.